Listed here are 24 T cell receptor beta chains from one sample, sequenced in a study of T cell repertoires in cytomegalovirus infection. TCRdb reprocessed the reads with MiXCR, giving one entry per CDR3 protein. In the table there are over 150,000 distinct CDR3 sequences, approximately 15% of which are singletons. Sequences were obtained from PBMCs. These receptors were taken from a human donor in good health (CMV status not recorded). Some clones in this sample may be carry-over from other donors' samples.

The V call is TRBV28, the J call TRBJ2-7; D remains ambiguous. The CDR3 is made up of 13 amino acids. The germline V gene encodes CDR1 MDHEN and CDR2 SYDVKM. Trimming removed 6 bases at V and 2 bases at J, with 11 bases between. This CDR3 is CASSSLPTYEQYF. In DNA, the CDR3 is TGTGCCAGCAGCAGTCTTCCAACCTACGAGCAGTACTTC.

The rearrangement links TRBV12-3 or TRBV12-4 to TRBJ2-3; possibly TRBD2 for D (6 bases). V was clipped by 6 bases and J by 0 bases, with 10 bases between them. The length of the CDR3 is 14 residues. The CDR3 DNA sequence: TGTGCCAGCAGGCGAGGGACTAGCACAGATACGCAGTATTTT. This sequence encodes CASRRGTSTDTQYF.

This clonotype was seen at least ten times. CDR3 DNA sequence: TGTGCCAGCAGTTTGATCAACAAGAACACTGAAGCTTTCTTT. Its translation: CASSLINKNTEAFF. The genes are TRBV28 and TRBJ1-1; no reliable D call. The germline gives CDR1 MDHEN, CDR2 SYDVKM. The CDR3 length is 14 residues. The V end lost 3 bases, the J end lost 1 base, and 9 bases lay between the germline ends.

Only a few counts were recorded for this clonotype. The chain recombines TRBV28 with TRBJ2-5; 7 bases align to TRBD1. Trimming took 4 bases from V and 4 from J; bases not matched to a gene: 18. The CDR3 runs 18 residues. The germline gives CDR1 MDHEN, CDR2 SYDVKM. The CDR3 DNA reads as TGTGCCAGCAGTTACGACAGGGTCCCGCCGCCGAATGGAGAGACCCAGTACTTC. Its translation is CASSYDRVPPPNGETQYF.

This chain joins TRBV3-1 and TRBJ1-1, with D possibly being TRBD1 (5 bases). CDR3 length: 14 residues. The germline V gene encodes CDR1 LGHDT and CDR2 YNNKEL (reference sequence). Trimming pared 3 bases from V and 1 base from J, leaving 9 bases between. The CDR3 is CASSQGVGNTEAFF. In DNA, the CDR3 is TGTGCCAGCAGCCAGGGGGTGGGGAACACTGAAGCTTTCTTT.

This clonotype showed up just a few times. The rearrangement uses TRBV20-1 and TRBJ2-6; D unclear. The CDR3 has 16 amino acids. Per the germline V gene, CDR1 is DFQATT and CDR2 is SNEGSKA (reference sequence). Between the trimmed V and J ends, which lost 2 bases and 1 base, there was a span of 12 bases. The CDR3, as DNA: TGCAGTGCTAGAACAGAAATTATTTCTGGGGCCAACGTCCTGACTTTC. It codes for CSARTEIISGANVLTF.

There are a few counts of this clonotype. The chain is built from TRBV19 and TRBJ1-1, with TRBD1 identical over 7 bases. CDR3 size: 15 residues. Trimming took 3 bases from V and 3 from J; bases not matched to a gene: 7. Germline values: CDR1 LNHDA, CDR2 SQIVND (reference sequence). The CDR3 sequence: CASSIVAGGDTEAFF. The CDR3 DNA reads TGTGCCAGTAGTATCGTGGCAGGGGGGGACACTGAAGCTTTCTTT.

The CDR3 region is CASSEWASGNTGELFF. CDR3 DNA: TGCGCCAGCAGTGAGTGGGCTAGCGGGAACACCGGGGAGCTGTTTTTT. The J gene is TRBJ2-2, the V gene TRBV10-2, with 7 positions matching TRBD2. CDR3 length: 16 residues. V was pared by 1 base and J by 1 base, with 3 bases of the junction left unmatched. Germline-derived CDR1 and CDR2 are WSHSY and SAAADI.

This clonotype has more than one count but fewer than ten. The chain has TRBV27 and TRBJ2-4; D is possibly TRBD1 or TRBD2 (7 bases each). The V end lost 4 bases, the J end lost 6 bases, and 16 bases lay between the germline ends. There are 15 residues in the CDR3. Looked up from germline, CDR1 is MNHEY and CDR2 is SMNVEV (reference sequence). CDR3 protein: CASSSSGGGGNIQYF. CDR3 nucleotide sequence: TGTGCCAGCAGTTCATCAGGGGGGGGGGGAAACATTCAGTACTTC.

This clonotype was recorded at least ten times. The J gene is TRBJ1-2, the V gene TRBV6-2 or TRBV6-3; D is undetermined. This CDR3 region has 13 residues. Trimming removed 3 bases at V and 2 bases at J, with 7 bases between. The germline CDR1 and CDR2 sequences are MNHEY and SVGEGT. The CDR3 sequence is CASSYPQNYGYTF. In DNA, the CDR3 is TGTGCCAGCAGTTATCCACAGAACTATGGCTACACCTTC.

This clonotype appeared many times. This chain connects TRBV29-1 to TRBJ2-1, with TRBD2 matching 12 bases. V shed 5 bases, J shed 9 bases, and the junction held 8 bases outside the gene matches. Germline CDR1 is SQVTM and CDR2 is ANQGSEA. The CDR3 is 14 residues long. CDR3 region: CSVHPSGGVGEQFF. The CDR3 coding sequence is TGCAGCGTTCATCCTAGCGGGGGGGTCGGTGAGCAGTTCTTC.

This clonotype was recorded at least ten times. The J gene is TRBJ2-1, the V gene TRBV7-2; TRBD2 agrees at 16 bases. The CDR3 totals 19 residues. Germline V CDR1 and CDR2: SGHTA, FQGNSA. With V trimmed by 5 bases and J by 2 bases, 9 bases remained unmatched. Here the CDR3 reads CASSPRGTSGRGAYNEQFF. CDR3 bases: TGTGCCAGCAGCCCCCGGGGGACTAGCGGGAGGGGCGCCTACAATGAGCAGTTCTTC.

The chain joins TRBV28 to TRBJ1-5; a possible D gene is TRBD1 (6 bases). Trimming shortened V by 3 bases and J by 12 bases, and 15 bases separated the two germline ends. Germline values: CDR1 MDHEN, CDR2 SYDVKM. CDR3 length: 13 amino acids. The chain's CDR3 is CASSFVMDSDQHF. The CDR3 coding sequence is TGTGCCAGCAGTTTCGTAATGGACAGTGACCAGCATTTT.

This chain links TRBV4-2 with TRBJ2-4; 11 positions match TRBD1. Trimming cost V 2 bases and J 4 bases; bases outside gene matches: 7. Germline V gene data show CDR1 as LGHNA and CDR2 as YNFKEQ. This CDR3 spans 17 amino acids. CDR3 DNA: TGTGCCAGCAGCCAATGGACAGGGGGCAGGGGGAAAAACATTCAGTACTTC. It codes for CASSQWTGGRGKNIQYF.

This clonotype appeared a few times. In DNA form, the CDR3 reads TGTGCCAGCAGACCGGGACTAGCGGAAACAGATACGCAGTATTTT. Translated: CASRPGLAETDTQYF. The chain employs TRBV12-3 or TRBV12-4 and TRBJ2-3; 11 bases line up with TRBD2. Unmatched junction bases numbered 5, after V lost 6 bases and J lost 3 bases. There are 15 residues in the CDR3.

This clonotype was counted at least ten times. The chain links TRBV12-3 or TRBV12-4 to TRBJ1-5; no firm D call. Trimming stripped 3 bases from V and 9 bases from J, with 12 bases between. CDR3 size: 13 residues. The CDR3: CASSLGQAWPQHF. The CDR3 DNA sequence: TGTGCCAGCAGTTTGGGCCAGGCTTGGCCCCAGCATTTT.

CDR3 sequence: CSANVLPLAGGWVQFF. The CDR3 DNA follows: TGCAGTGCTAATGTCCTGCCTTTAGCGGGAGGGTGGGTGCAGTTCTTC. This chain uses TRBV20-1 with TRBJ2-1; 11 nucleotides match TRBD2. This CDR3 is 16 amino acids long. After removal of 4 bases from V and 12 bases from J, the junction contained 17 bases not matched to a gene. Germline CDR1 is DFQATT and CDR2 is SNEGSKA (reference sequence).

This clonotype was picked up a small number of times. This chain links TRBV24-1 with TRBJ2-3; D might be TRBD1 (6 bases). V was cut by 1 base and J by 6 bases, with 10 bases left in between. This CDR3 is built from 14 residues. The germline gives CDR1 KGHDR, CDR2 SFDVKD. The CDR3 region is CATSDFRGMDTQYF. CDR3 bases: TGTGCCACCAGTGATTTCAGGGGTATGGATACGCAGTATTTT.

This clonotype came up many times. The chain joins TRBV20-1 to TRBJ2-7; D perhaps matches TRBD2 (6 bases). CDR3 size: 14 residues. The germline V and J ends were trimmed by 3 bases and 6 bases, with 18 bases remaining between them. Germline lookup yields CDR1 DFQATT and CDR2 SNEGSKA (reference sequence). The CDR3 loop reads CSASPREVLGEQYF. The CDR3 nucleotides read TGCAGTGCTAGTCCCAGGGAGGTGCTGGGCGAGCAGTACTTC.

This clonotype was detected ten times or more. The chain links TRBV28 to TRBJ1-1, with D hard to call. In germline, CDR1 is MDHEN, CDR2 SYDVKM. The CDR3 is 13 amino acids. Trimming removed 6 bases from V and 11 bases from J, with 19 bases in between. In DNA form, the CDR3 reads TGTGCCAGCAGCTCGGCACGGATTTTGGATGCTTTCTTT. This encodes CASSSARILDAFF.

Many counts were recorded for this clonotype. The chain has TRBV7-8 and TRBJ1-5; D is unresolved. CDR1 is SGHVS, CDR2 FQNEAQ, per germline. The CDR3 loop spans 15 amino acids. V was trimmed by 1 base and J by 0 bases, leaving 7 bases between them. The CDR3 loop reads CASSLVANSNQPQHF. The CDR3 bases are TGTGCCAGCAGCTTAGTTGCTAATAGCAATCAGCCCCAGCATTTT.

Comment on this clonotype: The junction does not match germline at one end; this may be a read error. The chain carries TRBV7-7 and TRBJ2-2, with D perhaps matching TRBD2 (5 bases). This CDR3 comprises 14 residues. Looked up from germline, CDR1 is SSHAT and CDR2 is FNYEAQ (reference sequence). The CDR3 is CASSPSGVTGELFF. In DNA, the CDR3 is TGTGCTAGCAGCCCCTCCGGGGTTACCGGGGAGCTGTTTTTT.

This clonotype was seen a handful of times. This chain uses TRBV10-3 with TRBJ1-5; D uncertain. Germline CDR1 reads ENHRY; CDR2 reads SYGVKD. The length of the CDR3 is 14 residues. V shed 8 bases and J shed 7 bases, with 18 bases lying between them. The CDR3 loop reads CAIAKEPGRQPQHF. DNA of the CDR3: TGTGCCATCGCAAAGGAACCCGGCCGGCAGCCCCAGCATTTT.

The chain links TRBV28 to TRBJ1-4; perhaps TRBD1 as D (5 bases). The germline V gene has CDR1 MDHEN and CDR2 SYDVKM. The CDR3 sequence is 16 residues long. The V and J ends lost 4 bases and 0 bases respectively, with 12 bases between them. The CDR3 sequence: CASSYQTVATNEKLFF. CDR3 sequence (DNA): TGTGCCAGCAGTTACCAGACAGTTGCAACTAATGAAAAACTGTTTTTT. Using reference TRBV28 and TRBJ1-4 for the parts outside the CDR3, the full variable domain is DVKVTQSSRYLVKRTGEKVFLECVQDMDHENMFWYRQDPGLGLRLIYFSYDVKMKEKGDIPEGYSVSREKKERFSLILESASTNQTSMYLCASSYQTVATNEKLFFGSGTQLSVL.